This T cell receptor (beta chain) was observed in a study of blood T cell repertoires in COVID-19. Per the original methods: Reference gene primer amplification gave estimated nucleated cell counts. Clones were sequenced by immunoSEQ multiplex PCR, and TCRdb holds only the in-frame ones, with some missing. Clone size and V and J calls were adopted from that table, with D and trimming inferred from the DNA. Of about 200,000 clones listed, around 88% are singletons. V was trimmed by 2 bases and J by 5 bases, leaving 12 bases between them. The CDR3 covers 14 residues. The germline CDR1 and CDR2 sequences are KGHSH and LQKENI.

The sequence was obtained from a man between 40 and 49 years old with acute COVID-19. The sample taken for sequencing was PBMCs or T cells enriched from blood (not recorded which). The chain carries TRBV18 and TRBJ1-1; a weak D match, TRBD1 (6 bases). Here the CDR3 reads CASSPGGGSTEAFF. The CDR3 DNA reads TGTGCCAGCTCACCAGGGGGCGGAAGTACTGAAGCTTTCTTT.